The clone carrying this T cell receptor beta chain occurred once. The antigen is unknown. Trimming shortened V by 2 bases and J by 5 bases, and 13 bases separated the two germline ends. This CDR3 has 14 residues. Looked up from germline, CDR1 is SGHRS and CDR2 is YFSETQ. The source of the sample is a study of T cells in Graves' hyperthyroidism and ophthalmopathy. TCR beta CDR3 regions were amplified from RNA. Using the HTBI primer set, a first-round RT-PCR was run on the TCR CDR3. MiXCR, run by TCRdb on the multiplex PCR reads, gives a single entry per CDR3 protein. The sample shows hundreds of thousands of distinct CDR3 sequences, about 14% of them seen only once. Findings of the study overall: Model output signaled ophthalmopathy a median 6.5 months ahead of onset.

The sequenced sample was blood. This TCR came from a woman aged 45-59 years with Graves' ophthalmopathy. The chain recombines TRBV5-1 with TRBJ2-5; D is possibly TRBD1 (6 bases). The CDR3 sequence is CASSLSGVLETQYF. The CDR3 DNA follows: TGCGCCAGCAGCTTATCAGGGGTTTTGGAGACCCAGTACTTC. Together with reference TRBV5-1 and TRBJ2-5, the CDR3 gives the full variable domain: KAGVTQTPRYLIKTRGQQVTLSCSPISGHRSVSWYQQTPGQGLQFLFEYFSETQRNKGNFPGRFSGRQFSNSRSEMNVSTLELGDSALYLCASSLSGVLETQYFGPGTRLLVL.